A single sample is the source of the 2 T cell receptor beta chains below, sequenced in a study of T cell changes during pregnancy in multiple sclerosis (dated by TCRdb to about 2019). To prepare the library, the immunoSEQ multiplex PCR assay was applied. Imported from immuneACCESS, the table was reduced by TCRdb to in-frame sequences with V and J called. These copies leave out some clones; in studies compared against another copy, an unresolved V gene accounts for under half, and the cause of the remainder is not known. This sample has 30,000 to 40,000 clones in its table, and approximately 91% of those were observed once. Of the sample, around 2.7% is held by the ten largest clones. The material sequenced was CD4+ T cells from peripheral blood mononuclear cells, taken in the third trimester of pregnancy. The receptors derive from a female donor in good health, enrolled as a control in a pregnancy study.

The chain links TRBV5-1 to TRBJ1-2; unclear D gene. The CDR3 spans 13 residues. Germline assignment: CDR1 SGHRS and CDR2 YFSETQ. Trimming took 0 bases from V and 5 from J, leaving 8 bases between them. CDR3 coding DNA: TGCGCCAGCAGCTTGGGGGCAGATTATGGCTACACCTTC. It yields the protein CASSLGADYGYTF.

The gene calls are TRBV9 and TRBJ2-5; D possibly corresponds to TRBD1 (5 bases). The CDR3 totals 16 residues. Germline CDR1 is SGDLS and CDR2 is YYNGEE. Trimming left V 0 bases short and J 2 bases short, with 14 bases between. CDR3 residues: CASSVALGVGQETQYF. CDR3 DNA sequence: TGTGCCAGCAGCGTAGCGCTAGGGGTGGGGCAAGAGACCCAGTACTTC.